The 8 T cell receptor beta chains in this list originate from one sample, sequenced in a study of cytotoxic CD8 clonotypes in ibrutinib-treated CLL. Clones were sequenced by immunoSEQ multiplex PCR, and TCRdb holds only the in-frame ones, with some missing. The sample has about 140,000 clones; 60% to 85% are singletons. Here the sequenced sample was PBMCs, taken after 12 months of ibrutinib treatment. These receptors came from a human donor with chronic lymphocytic leukemia.

The chain recombines TRBV6-1 with TRBJ1-3; D is ambiguous. Trimming shortened V by 8 bases and J by 8 bases, and 13 bases separated the two germline ends. Germline CDR1 MNHNS, CDR2 SASEGT. This CDR3 has 12 residues. CDR3 in DNA: TGTGCCAGCTCACCGAGGGTTGACACCATATATTTT. Translated, it gives CASSPRVDTIYF.

Only one count was recorded for this clone. This chain joins TRBV18 and TRBJ2-7, with a possible D match to TRBD2 (6 bases). Between the trimmed V and J ends, which lost 5 bases and 0 bases, there was a span of 14 bases. The CDR3 length is 15 residues. Germline-derived CDR1 and CDR2 are KGHSH and LQKENI. The DNA of the CDR3 is TGTGCCAGCTCAGGGGGGATTTTAAGCTCCTACGAGCAGTACTTC. It specifies CASSGGILSSYEQYF. Filled out from reference TRBV18 and TRBJ2-7, the complete variable domain reads NAGVMQNPRHLVRRRGQEARLRCSPMKGHSHVYWYRQLPEEGLKFMVYLQKENIIDESGMPKERFSAEFPKEGPSILRIQQVVRGDSAAYFCASSGGILSSYEQYFGPGTRLTVT.

V gene TRBV7-9 combines with J gene TRBJ2-1; 13 bases agree with TRBD2. The V segment lost 1 base and the J segment 7 bases; nucleotides outside the gene matches: 4. Germline V gene data show CDR1 as SEHNR and CDR2 as FQNEAQ (reference sequence). The length of the CDR3 is 16 residues. CDR3 sequence reads: CASSLGTSGSLNEQFF. The CDR3 region has the DNA TGTGCCAGCAGCTTAGGGACTAGCGGGAGCCTAAATGAGCAGTTCTTC.

The genes are TRBV10-3 and TRBJ1-2; the match to TRBD1 covers 7 bases. The J segment lost 6 bases and the V segment lost 6 bases, leaving 7 bases of the junction unmatched. Germline lookup yields CDR1 ENHRY and CDR2 SYGVKD. The CDR3 sequence is 13 residues long. CDR3 residues: CAIRTQGSDGYTF. CDR3 sequence (DNA): TGTGCCATCAGGACACAGGGGTCGGATGGCTACACCTTC.

V is TRBV5-4 and J is TRBJ2-3; D is unresolved. Germline CDR1 reads SGHNT; CDR2 reads YYREEE (reference sequence). There are 14 residues in the CDR3. The V and J ends lost 4 bases and 1 base respectively, with 10 bases between them. CDR3 bases: TGTGCCAGCAGCCTCGGACCCGGCACAGATACGCAGTATTTT. It is translated as CASSLGPGTDTQYF.

Written as DNA, the CDR3 is TGTGCCTGGGATACAGGGAACACTGAAGCTTTCTTT. Encoded protein: CAWDTGNTEAFF. The chain links TRBV30 to TRBJ1-1; a weak D match, TRBD1 (5 bases). The V and J ends lost 5 bases and 1 base respectively, with 8 bases between them. Germline V gene data show CDR1 as GTSNPN and CDR2 as SVGIG (reference sequence). The CDR3 totals 12 residues.

The chain recombines TRBV18 with TRBJ1-2; D gene uncertain. The V gene's germline CDR1 is KGHSH and CDR2 LQKENI. There are 11 residues in the CDR3. V lost 3 bases and J 6 bases, leaving 5 bases between the germline ends. CDR3 nucleotides: TGTGCCAGCTCACCGAGGGATGGCTACACCTTC. Translating it yields CASSPRDGYTF.

The chain joins TRBV7-9 to TRBJ1-4; D remains ambiguous. The CDR3 sequence is 16 residues long. CDR1 is SEHNR and CDR2 is FQNEAQ in the germline V gene (reference sequence). V lost 2 bases to trimming and J lost 8 bases, with 18 bases between them. As DNA, the CDR3 is TGTGCCAGCAGCTTAATGGTTACGTCAGCAGAAGAAAAACTGTTTTTT. It codes for CASSLMVTSAEEKLFF.